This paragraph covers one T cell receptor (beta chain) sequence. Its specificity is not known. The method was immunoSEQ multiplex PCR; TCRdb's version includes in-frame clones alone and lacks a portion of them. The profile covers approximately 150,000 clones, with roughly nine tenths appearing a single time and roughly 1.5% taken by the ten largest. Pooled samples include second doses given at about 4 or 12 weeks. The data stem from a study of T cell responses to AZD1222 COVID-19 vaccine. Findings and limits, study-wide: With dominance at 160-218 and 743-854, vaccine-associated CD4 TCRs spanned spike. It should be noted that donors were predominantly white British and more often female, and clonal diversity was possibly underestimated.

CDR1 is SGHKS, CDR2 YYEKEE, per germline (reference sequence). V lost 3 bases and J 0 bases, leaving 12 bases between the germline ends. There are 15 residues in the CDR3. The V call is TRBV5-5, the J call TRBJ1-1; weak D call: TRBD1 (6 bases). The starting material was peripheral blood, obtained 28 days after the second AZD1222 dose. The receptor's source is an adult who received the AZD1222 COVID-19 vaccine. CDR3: CASSSAGALNTEAFF. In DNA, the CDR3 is TGTGCCAGCAGCTCGGCAGGGGCCTTGAACACTGAAGCTTTCTTT.